This is a list of T cell receptor beta chains from one sample in a study of cytomegalovirus exposure and HLA in healthy donors. Profiled with immunoSEQ multiplex PCR; TCRdb holds only in-frame clones, not every one. The sample shows over 200,000 clones, 80% to 90% of them seen only once. Sequencing was done on a sample of PBMCs. Receptors originate from a woman younger than 30 in good health and CMV-seronegative. Each CDR3 is given with its conserved first and last residue. The order of the fields is J gene, V gene, clone size, D gene, CDR3 DNA, CDR3 protein. The D gene is left open where the match is weak. Only some rows state a clone size, as once, few, many or a class for expanded clones.

TRBJ2-1 TRBV7-2 NA NA TGTGCCAGCAGTAAGGACTTCGGTGAGCAGTTCTTC CASSKDFGEQFF
TRBJ2-1 TRBV27 NA NA TGTGCCAGCAGTTCACGGACAGCCTACAATGAGCAGTTCTTC CASSSRTAYNEQFF
TRBJ2-3 TRBV5-6 NA TRBD1 TGTGCCAGCAGCCCCTGGGACAGGGGGCTTAGTAATACGCAGTATTTT CASSPWDRGLSNTQYF
TRBJ2-7 TRBV6-5 NA NA TGTGCCAGCAGGCCTCTAGGGGCCAGAGACGAGCAGTACTTC CASRPLGARDEQYF
TRBJ2-3 TRBV6-1 once NA TGTGCCAGCAGTGGTCTGAGCGGTAGCACAGATACGCAGTATTTT CASSGLSGSTDTQYF
TRBJ1-4 TRBV27 NA NA TGTGCCAGCAGTTTATTGAGCGTTACTAATGAAAAACTGTTTTTT CASSLLSVTNEKLFF
TRBJ2-7 TRBV28 NA TRBD2 TGTGCCAGCAAGGCGGGAGGGACCCCCTACGAGCAGTACTTC CASKAGGTPYEQYF
TRBJ2-3 TRBV5-4 NA NA TGTGCCAGCAGCTTCCAGCGGCTCCCCCGGGATACGCAGTATTTT CASSFQRLPRDTQYF
TRBJ1-5 TRBV27 NA TRBD1 TGTGCCAGCAGTTCAGGGACAGCCGGGAATCAGCCCCAGCATTTT CASSSGTAGNQPQHF
TRBJ1-2 TRBV6-5 NA NA TGTGCCAGCAATTGGGGCGGGGGGCGCCGCTCGGGCTACACCTTC CASNWGGGRRSGYTF
TRBJ2-1 TRBV29-1 NA NA TGCAGCGTTCCCAGCGGCAGCTCCTACAATGAGCAGTTCTTC CSVPSGSSYNEQFF
TRBJ2-5 TRBV6-5 NA NA TGTGCCAGCAGTTACTGGGGGAGGCAAGAGACCCAGTACTTC CASSYWGRQETQYF
TRBJ2-1 TRBV5-1 NA NA TGCGCCAGCAGCTTACGGGACTGGGAAAACAATGAGCAGTTCTTC CASSLRDWENNEQFF
TRBJ2-3 TRBV25-1 once NA TGTGCCGGAGGGCCGAGTGACGCAGATACGCAGTATTTT CAGGPSDADTQYF
TRBJ2-3 TRBV7-9 NA NA TGTGCCAGCAGCTTACCGACACAAGCTGAAAGCACAGATACGCAGTATTTT CASSLPTQAESTDTQYF
TRBJ2-5 TRBV11-2 NA TRBD2 TGTGCCAGCAGCTTAGCTCCCCTGACTAGCGGGAGTGGAGAGACCCAGTACTTC CASSLAPLTSGSGETQYF
TRBJ1-2 TRBV28 NA TRBD1 TGTGCCAGCAGGGACCGGACAGGGTACGGGTACTATGGCTACACCTTC CASRDRTGYGYYGYTF
TRBJ2-7 TRBV28 NA TRBD1 TGTGCCAGCAGTCCCCCTGGGACAGGGGGCGAGCAGTACTTC CASSPPGTGGEQYF
TRBJ2-1 TRBV11-3 NA TRBD1 TGTGCCAGCAGCTTTGGGACAGGGGGCAATGAGCAGTTCTTC CASSFGTGGNEQFF
TRBJ2-5 TRBV11-2 once NA TGTGCCAGCAGAGGGAGGGAGACCCAGTACTTC CASRGRETQYF
TRBJ1-3 TRBV19 few NA TGTGCCAGCTCGGGACTCCATGGGGCCAGTGGAAACACCATATATTTT CASSGLHGASGNTIYF
TRBJ2-2 TRBV29-1 NA TRBD2 TGCAGCGTTGGTTCTAGCGGGATCTCGAACACCGGGGAGCTGTTTTTT CSVGSSGISNTGELFF
TRBJ2-1 TRBV10-3 NA TRBD1 TGTGCCATCAGTGAGAGGCCGGGACAGTACGTCAATGAGCAGTTCTTC CAISERPGQYVNEQFF
TRBJ2-5 TRBV5-1 NA TRBD1 TGCGCCAGCAGCTCCAACTTCCCGGGACAGGGTTATCGAGAGACCCAGTACTTC CASSSNFPGQGYRETQYF
TRBJ1-1 TRBV19 few TRBD1 TGTGCCAGTACCTGGACAGGGGTAGCCACTGAAGCTTTCTTT CASTWTGVATEAFF
TRBJ1-2 TRBV2 NA TRBD1 TGTGCCAGCAGTGCAACGACAGGGGCCTATGGCTACACCTTC CASSATTGAYGYTF
TRBJ2-1 TRBV6-6 NA NA TGTGCCAGCAGTTACCGGGATGAGCAGTTCTTC CASSYRDEQFF
TRBJ2-5 TRBV5-4 NA TRBD2 TGTGCCAGCAGCCGTATAACTAGCGGGAGTCAGGAGACCCAGTACTTC CASSRITSGSQETQYF
TRBJ2-5 TRBV7-8 NA TRBD2 TGTGCCAGCAGCTTAGAGGGAGAGGGACTAACGGCCCAGTACTTC CASSLEGEGLTAQYF
TRBJ2-1 TRBV7-6 NA NA TGTGCCAGCAGCCAAACAGGGGGTAGCGGGAGTTCCTACAATGAGCAGTTCTTC CASSQTGGSGSSYNEQFF
TRBJ1-1 TRBV13 NA NA TGTGCCAGCAGTCAGACAGGCGGGCGGGAAGCTTTCTTT CASSQTGGREAFF
TRBJ2-7 TRBV7-2 NA TRBD1 TGTGCCAGCAGCTTAGCGCGGGACAGGGGGCACGAGCAGTACTTC CASSLARDRGHEQYF
TRBJ2-1 TRBV14 NA NA TGTGCCAGCAGCCCAGTGGGCGGGATACCCTCCTACAATGAGCAGTTCTTC CASSPVGGIPSYNEQFF
TRBJ2-5 TRBV7-2 NA NA TGTGCCAGCAGCTCATTCACAGGGCGAGAGACCCAGTACTTC CASSSFTGRETQYF
TRBJ1-2 TRBV4-1 NA NA TGCGCCAGCAGCCAGCACGGACAGAACTATGGCTACACCTTC CASSQHGQNYGYTF
TRBJ2-3 TRBV5-1 NA TRBD2 TGCGCCAGCAGCTTGATAACTAGCGGAAGAAGCACAGATACGCAGTATTTT CASSLITSGRSTDTQYF
TRBJ2-7 TRBV6-1 NA TRBD2 TGTGCCAGCAGCCCCTCGGGACTAGCATCCTACGAGCAGTACTTC CASSPSGLASYEQYF
TRBJ2-7 TRBV28 NA NA TGTGCCAGCAGTTTTCCGCCCTTCAGGGGACACTCGTACGAGCAGTACTTC CASSFPPFRGHSYEQYF
TRBJ2-5 TRBV28 NA TRBD2 TGTGCCAGCAGTTGGTTAGGAGCGGGGTCGCCCCAAGAGACCCAGTACTTC CASSWLGAGSPQETQYF
TRBJ2-7 TRBV27 NA NA TGTGCCAGCAGTTTGAGGGACACAGCCTACGAGCAGTACTTC CASSLRDTAYEQYF
TRBJ2-7 TRBV27 NA TRBD2 TGTGCCAGCAGTCCGACTAGCGGATTCTCCTACGAGCAGTACTTC CASSPTSGFSYEQYF
TRBJ2-3 TRBV19 NA TRBD2 TGTGCCAGTAGTATCCTGACTAGCGGGAGGGCCTTTCGGGACACAGATACGCAGTATTTT CASSILTSGRAFRDTDTQYF
TRBJ2-7 TRBV7-9 NA NA TGTGCCAGCAGCGATAGCACCGGGACAAGGGCCTACGAGCAGTACTTC CASSDSTGTRAYEQYF
TRBJ1-2 TRBV30 NA NA TGTGCCTGGCGCCTCGGGGTTTACTATGGCTACACCTTC CAWRLGVYYGYTF
TRBJ2-2 TRBV19 once TRBD2 TGTGCCAGTAGCCCAGCGGGAACCGGGGAGCTGTTTTTT CASSPAGTGELFF
TRBJ2-5 TRBV11-2 NA NA TGTGCCAGCAGCTTATACCCACTGGACTCAACCCAAGAGACCCAGTACTTC CASSLYPLDSTQETQYF
TRBJ2-7 TRBV19 NA NA TGTGCCAGTAGTATTGGCCAGTCCTACGAGCAGTACTTC CASSIGQSYEQYF
TRBJ2-1 TRBV7-9 NA TRBD1 TGTGCCAGCAGCCCTAGGGGACAGGGGGTAAACAATGAGCAGTTCTTC CASSPRGQGVNNEQFF